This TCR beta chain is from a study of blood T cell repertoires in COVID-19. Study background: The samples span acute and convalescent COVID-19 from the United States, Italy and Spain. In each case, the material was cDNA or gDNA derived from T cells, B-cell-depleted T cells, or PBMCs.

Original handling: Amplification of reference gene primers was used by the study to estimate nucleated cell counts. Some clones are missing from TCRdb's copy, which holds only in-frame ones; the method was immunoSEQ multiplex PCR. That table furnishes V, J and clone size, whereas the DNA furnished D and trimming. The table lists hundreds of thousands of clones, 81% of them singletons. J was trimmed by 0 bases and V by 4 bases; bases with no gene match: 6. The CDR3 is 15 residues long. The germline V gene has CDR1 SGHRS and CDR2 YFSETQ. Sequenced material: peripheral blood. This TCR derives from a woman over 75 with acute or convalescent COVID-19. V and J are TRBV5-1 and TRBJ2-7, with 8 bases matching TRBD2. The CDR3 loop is CASSLQSGSSYEQYF. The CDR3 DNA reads TGCGCCAGCAGCCTTCAGAGCGGGAGCTCCTACGAGCAGTACTTC.